A single sample gave rise to the 30 T cell receptor beta chains below, sequenced in a study of blood T cell repertoires in COVID-19. The data were produced by immunoSEQ multiplex PCR, yet TCRdb's version contains in-frame clones alone and is incomplete. The repertoire holds about 430,000 clones, with over 85% as singletons. The sequenced sample consisted of peripheral blood. These receptors were collected from a man aged 18 to 30 with COVID-19, enrolled during active disease.

This clone was seen a single time. Written as DNA, the CDR3 is TGTGCCAGCAGCTTAGACCAGGACTGGGAGACCCAGTACTTC. It yields the protein CASSLDQDWETQYF. This chain joins TRBV11-2 and TRBJ2-5, with a tentative D call TRBD2 (5 bases). The CDR3 extends over 14 amino acids. V lost 0 bases and J 5 bases, leaving 10 bases between the germline ends. Germline V lookup: CDR1 SGHAT, CDR2 FQNNGV.

The table lists this clone with a count of one. V gene TRBV15 combines with J gene TRBJ1-4; a possible D gene is TRBD1 (6 bases). Germline V lookup: CDR1 LNHNV, CDR2 YYDKDF (reference sequence). This CDR3 is 12 amino acids long. Trimming took 6 bases from V and 7 from J, leaving 9 bases between them. The DNA for the CDR3 is TGTGCCACCAGGGCAGGGGCTGAAAAACTGTTTTTT. Its translation is CATRAGAEKLFF.

The gene calls are TRBV3-1 (or the pseudogene TRBV3-2) and TRBJ2-1, with D possibly matching TRBD1 (5 bases). V was cut by 0 bases and J by 2 bases, with 17 bases left in between. The CDR3 has 18 amino acids. CDR1 is LGHDT and CDR2 is YNNKEL in the germline V gene (reference sequence). The CDR3 here is CASSQEAYAGITYNEQFF. CDR3 bases: TGTGCCAGCAGCCAAGAGGCCTATGCAGGGATAACCTACAATGAGCAGTTCTTC.

This clone was observed a single time. The rearrangement joins TRBV5-8 to TRBJ2-5; 8 bases agree with TRBD2. The ends lost 4 bases at V and 1 base at J; junction bases unmatched: 9. The germline V gene encodes CDR1 SGHTS and CDR2 YDEGEE. This CDR3 has 16 residues. The CDR3 DNA sequence: TGTGCCAGCAGCCGGCGGGGGGCCGGGGCCCAAGAGACCCAGTACTTC. Translated, it gives CASSRRGAGAQETQYF.

V and J are TRBV7-9 and TRBJ1-3; no firm D call. CDR1 and CDR2 (germline): SEHNR, FQNEAQ (reference sequence). The CDR3 spans 14 residues. V lost 1 base and J 4 bases, leaving 8 bases between the germline ends. CDR3 in DNA: TGTGCCAGCAGCTTAGAATCCCGGGGAAACACCATATATTTT. Amino acid sequence: CASSLESRGNTIYF.

This clone was observed once. The chain recombines TRBV19 with TRBJ1-5, with 11 bases that match TRBD1. CDR1 and CDR2 from the germline V gene are LNHDA and SQIVND (reference sequence). The CDR3 loop spans 16 amino acids. The V segment lost 3 bases and the J segment 4 bases; nucleotides outside the gene matches: 5. CDR3 DNA sequence: TGTGCCAGTAGTATTAGAGGGACAGGGGGGAATCAGCCCCAGCATTTT. Translated: CASSIRGTGGNQPQHF.

The chain uses TRBV19 and TRBJ1-2; 8 bases map to TRBD1. The length of the CDR3 is 15 residues. Per the germline V gene, CDR1 is LNHDA and CDR2 is SQIVND (reference sequence). Trimming cost V 6 bases and J 2 bases; bases outside gene matches: 8. The CDR3 region is CASRLTDRANYGYTF. The CDR3 DNA reads as TGTGCCAGTAGGTTGACGGACAGGGCCAACTATGGCTACACCTTC.

As for this clone: The junction departs from the called germline gene at one end, perhaps through a read error. The chain's CDR3 is CASREAGGTSYNEQFF. In nucleotides, the CDR3 is TGTGCCAGCAGAGAAGCGGGAGGGACTTCCTACAATGAGCAGTTCTTC. The chain links TRBV6-1 to TRBJ2-1; 10 nucleotides line up with TRBD2. In germline, CDR1 is MNHNS, CDR2 SASEGT. The CDR3 covers 16 residues.

The rearrangement links TRBV3-1 (or the pseudogene TRBV3-2) to TRBJ2-3; D not resolved. The CDR3 totals 16 residues. The V and J ends lost 1 base and 4 bases respectively, with 15 bases between them. The germline V gene has CDR1 LGHDT and CDR2 YNNKEL (reference sequence). CDR3 DNA: TGTGCCAGCAGCCAAGTTGTTTCAGAACCTTCAGATACGCAGTATTTT. Protein sequence: CASSQVVSEPSDTQYF.

This chain links TRBV11-3 with TRBJ2-1; 7 bases map to TRBD2. Germline assignment: CDR1 SGHNT and CDR2 YENEEA. The CDR3 is made up of 16 amino acids. With 0 bases clipped from V and 7 bases from J, the junction kept 9 bases outside the gene matches. CDR3 DNA sequence: TGTGCCAGCAGCTTAGATCAAAGACTAGCAGGAAATGAGCAGTTCTTC. This encodes CASSLDQRLAGNEQFF.

J is TRBJ1-2 and V is TRBV6-5; 9 bases are shared with TRBD1. Germline lookup yields CDR1 MNHEY and CDR2 SVGAGI. V dropped 7 bases and J dropped 6; count of bases not matched to a gene: 6. This CDR3 is built from 13 residues. The CDR3: CASTPDRGDGYTF. The CDR3 nucleotides read TGTGCCAGCACCCCAGACAGGGGGGATGGCTACACCTTC.

This clone has a single count. The rearrangement joins TRBV29-1 to TRBJ2-7; 7 bases match TRBD2. CDR1 is SQVTM, CDR2 ANQGSEA, per germline. V was clipped by 0 bases and J by 0 bases; unmatched bases: 2. The CDR3 runs to 14 residues. CDR3 loop: CSVEDRGGSYEQYF. In nucleotides, the CDR3 is TGCAGCGTTGAAGATCGCGGGGGCTCCTACGAGCAGTACTTC.

This chain uses TRBV5-6 with TRBJ2-7, with 7 bases lining up with TRBD1. Per germline, CDR1 SGHDT and CDR2 YYEEEE. This CDR3 spans 15 amino acids. V trimming: 2 bases; J trimming: 2 bases; junction bases outside the gene matches: 7. The CDR3 is CASSLPGTAAYEQYF. In DNA, the CDR3 is TGTGCCAGCAGCTTACCCGGGACAGCCGCCTACGAGCAGTACTTC.

The gene calls are TRBV14 and TRBJ2-1; 11 bases align to TRBD2. Germline V lookup: CDR1 SGHDN, CDR2 FVKESK. V trimming: 3 bases; J trimming: 8 bases; junction bases outside the gene matches: 9. This CDR3 comprises 16 residues. The CDR3 protein is CASSHITSGRGYEQFF. The CDR3 DNA reads TGTGCCAGCAGCCATATTACTAGCGGGAGAGGATATGAGCAGTTCTTC. The whole variable domain, filled in from reference TRBV14 and TRBJ2-1, reads EAGVTQFPSHSVIEKGQTVTLRCDPISGHDNLYWYRRVMGKEIKFLLHFVKESKQDESGMPNNRFLAERTGGTYSTLKVQPAELEDSGVYFCASSHITSGRGYEQFFGPGTRLTVL.

Points on this clone: This clone may be a read error of a much larger clone one base away. This rearrangement joins TRBV25-1 to TRBJ1-6, with D unclear. From germline, CDR1 is MGHDK and CDR2 SYGVNS. CDR3 length equals 15 residues. The CDR3 is CVSSDPGTYNSPLHF. CDR3 bases: TGTGTCAGCAGTGATCCGGGTACCTATAATTCACCCCTCCACTTT. The full variable domain, with the rest looked up from reference TRBV25-1 and TRBJ1-6, is EADIYQTPRYLVIGTGKKITLECSQTMGHDKMYWYQQDPGMELHLIHYSYGVNSTEKGDLSSESTVSRIRTEHFPLTLESARPSHTSQYLCVSSDPGTYNSPLHFGNGTRLTVT.

The rearrangement uses TRBV4-1 and TRBJ2-2; D remains ambiguous. Germline-derived CDR1 and CDR2 are MGHRA and YSYEKL. This CDR3 contains 13 residues. Trimming left V 4 bases short and J 8 bases short, with 11 bases between. The CDR3: CASSPLSGGELFF. The CDR3 coding sequence is TGCGCCAGCAGCCCCCTTTCGGGTGGGGAGCTGTTTTTT.

The chain employs TRBV4-2 and TRBJ1-3; a possible D gene is TRBD1 (5 bases). V gave up 4 bases and J gave up 0 bases, with 19 bases separating them. Germline loops: CDR1 LGHNA, CDR2 YNFKEQ. The CDR3 consists of 18 residues. CDR3 amino acids: CASSPLGGGSYSGNTIYF. The CDR3 coding sequence is TGTGCCAGCAGCCCCCTTGGGGGGGGATCCTACTCTGGAAACACCATATATTTT.

The sample holds one count of this clone. The genes are TRBV24-1 and TRBJ2-1, with TRBD2 matching 7 bases. The ends lost 6 bases at V and 8 bases at J; junction bases unmatched: 15. This CDR3 region has 16 residues. Germline CDR1 and CDR2: KGHDR and SFDVKD. The CDR3 protein is CATSTPRGDNWDEQFF. CDR3 bases: TGTGCCACCAGTACCCCCCGGGGGGATAATTGGGATGAGCAGTTCTTC.

This chain connects TRBV19 to TRBJ2-7, with TRBD2 matching over 7 bases. Germline CDR1 LNHDA, CDR2 SQIVND (reference sequence). V shed 6 bases, J shed 3 bases, and the junction held 8 bases outside the gene matches. This CDR3 spans 14 amino acids. As DNA, the CDR3 is TGTGCCAGTAGCTCGGGGAGGGGAAACTACGAGCAGTACTTC. This encodes CASSSGRGNYEQYF.

This chain connects TRBV10-3 to TRBJ1-2, with D perhaps matching TRBD1 (6 bases). V was cut by 6 bases and J by 0 bases, with 11 bases left in between. The CDR3 runs to 14 residues. Germline loops: CDR1 ENHRY, CDR2 SYGVKD. The CDR3 protein is CAIRPGQPNYGYTF. As DNA, the CDR3 is TGTGCCATCAGACCCGGACAGCCTAACTATGGCTACACCTTC.

J is TRBJ2-1 and V is TRBV7-3; the match to TRBD2 covers 8 bases. CDR3 length: 15 residues. The junction had 5 bases not matched to a gene; V was cut back by 0 bases and J by 7 bases. Germline CDR1 reads SGHTA; CDR2 reads FQGTGA. The CDR3 DNA follows: TGTGCCAGCAGCTTAACTAGCGGGATATTTAATGAGCAGTTCTTC. Translating it yields CASSLTSGIFNEQFF. Looking up the rest from reference TRBV7-3 and TRBJ2-1 gives the full variable domain: GAGVSQTPSNKVTEKGKYVELRCDPISGHTALYWYRQSLGQGPEFLIYFQGTGAADDSGLPNDRFFAVRPEGSVSTLKIQRTERGDSAVYLCASSLTSGIFNEQFFGPGTRLTVL.

The V call is TRBV6-2 or TRBV6-3, the J call TRBJ2-5; 8 positions agree with TRBD2. The CDR3 consists of 15 residues. V lost 5 bases and J lost 2; bases outside the gene matches: 7. The germline V gene has CDR1 MNHEY and CDR2 SVGEGT. This chain's CDR3 is CASSVSGANQETQYF. CDR3 coding DNA: TGTGCCAGCAGTGTTAGCGGGGCAAATCAAGAGACCCAGTACTTC.

The chain couples TRBV10-1 to TRBJ2-7; unclear D gene. Germline CDR1 is WNHNN and CDR2 is SYGVQD (reference sequence). The CDR3 sequence is 11 residues long. Trimming removed 3 bases from V and 7 bases from J, with 7 bases in between. The CDR3 here is CASSDRSEQYF. The CDR3 DNA is TGCGCCAGCAGTGACAGGTCGGAGCAGTACTTC.

The genes are TRBV12-5 and TRBJ2-5; D is perhaps TRBD2 (7 bases). Germline CDR1 reads LGHNT; CDR2 reads FRNRAP. The ends were cut back, 8 bases at V and 5 bases at J, with 15 bases in the middle. The length of the CDR3 is 13 residues. CDR3 nucleotides: TGTGCTAGTATGGGCGGGGGCATGGAGACCCAGTACTTC. This gives the protein CASMGGGMETQYF.

The V and J genes are TRBV9 and TRBJ2-3; D is perhaps TRBD2 (6 bases). The V gene lost 0 bases and the J gene lost 1 base, with 12 bases spanning the gap. Germline V CDR1 and CDR2: SGDLS, YYNGEE. CDR3 length: 16 amino acids. In DNA form, the CDR3 reads TGTGCCAGCAGCGTAGATTGGACGGGAGGCACAGATACGCAGTATTTT. Amino acids: CASSVDWTGGTDTQYF.

The chain recombines TRBV5-1 with TRBJ2-7; D uncertain. The CDR3 totals 15 residues. The germline V gene encodes CDR1 SGHRS and CDR2 YFSETQ. V dropped 3 bases and J dropped 6 bases, with 19 bases sitting between them. CDR3 amino acids: CASSSVVSTPSEQYF. In DNA form, the CDR3 reads TGCGCCAGCAGCTCGGTAGTGTCTACCCCGAGCGAGCAGTACTTC.

This clone appeared a single time. The chain is built from TRBV5-1 and TRBJ2-1; the match to TRBD1 covers 9 bases. Germline V gene sequence: CDR1 SGHRS, CDR2 YFSETQ. The CDR3 loop spans 14 amino acids. The ends lost 1 base at V and 5 bases at J; junction bases unmatched: 1. In DNA, the CDR3 is TGCGCCAGCAGCTTGTGGGACAGGGACAATGAGCAGTTCTTC. It specifies CASSLWDRDNEQFF.

The chain joins TRBV9 to TRBJ2-3; 13 nucleotides line up with TRBD2. CDR1 is SGDLS, CDR2 YYNGEE, per germline. The CDR3 loop spans 18 amino acids. J was trimmed by 6 bases and V by 2 bases; bases with no gene match: 12. This CDR3 reads CASSVNARTSGSYDTQYF. CDR3 in DNA: TGTGCCAGCAGCGTCAACGCTCGGACTAGCGGGAGTTACGATACGCAGTATTTT.

This chain connects TRBV5-6 to TRBJ2-5, with 8 bases that match TRBD2. Trimming at V came to 3 bases and at J to 3 bases, leaving 7 bases not matched to a gene. Germline CDR1 SGHDT, CDR2 YYEEEE. The CDR3 covers 15 residues. Here the CDR3 reads CASSYPVAGKETQYF. CDR3 nucleotides: TGTGCCAGCAGCTACCCCGTAGCGGGAAAAGAGACCCAGTACTTC.

V gene TRBV13 combines with J gene TRBJ1-1; TRBD1 matches at 10 bases. This CDR3 is built from 16 residues. The germline V gene encodes CDR1 PRHDT and CDR2 FYEKMQ (reference sequence). V lost 4 bases to trimming and J lost 3 bases; unmatched junction nucleotides: 8. Written as DNA, the CDR3 is TGTGCCAGCAGCTCCCTCACCGGGACAGGGGACACTGAAGCTTTCTTT. This sequence encodes CASSSLTGTGDTEAFF.